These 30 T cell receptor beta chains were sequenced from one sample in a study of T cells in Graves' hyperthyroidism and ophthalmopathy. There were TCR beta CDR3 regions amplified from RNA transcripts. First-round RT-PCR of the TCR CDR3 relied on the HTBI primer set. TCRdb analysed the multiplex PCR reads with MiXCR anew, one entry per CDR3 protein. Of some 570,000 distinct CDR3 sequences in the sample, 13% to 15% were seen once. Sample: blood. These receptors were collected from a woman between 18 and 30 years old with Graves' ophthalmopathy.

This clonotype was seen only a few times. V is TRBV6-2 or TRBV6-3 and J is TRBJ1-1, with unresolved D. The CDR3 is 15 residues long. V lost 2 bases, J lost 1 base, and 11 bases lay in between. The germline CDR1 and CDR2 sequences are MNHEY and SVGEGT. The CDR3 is CASSYPVWGNTEAFF. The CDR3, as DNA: TGTGCCAGCAGTTACCCAGTGTGGGGGAACACTGAAGCTTTCTTT.

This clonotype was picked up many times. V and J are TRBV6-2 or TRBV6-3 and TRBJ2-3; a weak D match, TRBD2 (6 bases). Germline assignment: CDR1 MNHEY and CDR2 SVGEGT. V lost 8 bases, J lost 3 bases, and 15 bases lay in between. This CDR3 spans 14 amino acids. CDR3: CASVNMGGTDTQYF. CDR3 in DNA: TGTGCCAGCGTCAATATGGGGGGAACAGATACGCAGTATTTT.

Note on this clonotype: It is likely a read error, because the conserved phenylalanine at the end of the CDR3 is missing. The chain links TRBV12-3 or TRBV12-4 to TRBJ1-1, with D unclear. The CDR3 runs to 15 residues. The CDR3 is CASSLGPLTYTEAFL. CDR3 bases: TGTGCCAGCAGCTTAGGGCCTCTGACCTACACTGAAGCTTTCCTT.

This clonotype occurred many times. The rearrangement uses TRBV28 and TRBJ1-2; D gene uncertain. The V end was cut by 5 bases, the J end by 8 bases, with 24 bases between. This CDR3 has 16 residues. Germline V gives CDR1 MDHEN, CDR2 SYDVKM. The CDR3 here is CASSPRVRRRGGGYTF. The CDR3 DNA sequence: TGTGCCAGCAGTCCGAGGGTCCGACGGCGTGGCGGGGGCTACACCTTC.

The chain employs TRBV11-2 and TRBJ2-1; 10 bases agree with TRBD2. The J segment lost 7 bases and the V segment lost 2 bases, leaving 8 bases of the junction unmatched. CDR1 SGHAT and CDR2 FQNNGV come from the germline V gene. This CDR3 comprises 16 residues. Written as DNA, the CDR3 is TGTGCCAGCAGCTTAACCCAAGCGGGAGGGGCAAATGAGCAGTTCTTC. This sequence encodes CASSLTQAGGANEQFF.

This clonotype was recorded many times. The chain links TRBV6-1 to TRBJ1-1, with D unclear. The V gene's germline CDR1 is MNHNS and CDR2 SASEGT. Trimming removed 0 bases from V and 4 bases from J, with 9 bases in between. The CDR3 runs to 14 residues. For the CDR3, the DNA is TGTGCCAGCAGTGAAGCGGAAGATAGCACTGAAGCTTTCTTT. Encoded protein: CASSEAEDSTEAFF.

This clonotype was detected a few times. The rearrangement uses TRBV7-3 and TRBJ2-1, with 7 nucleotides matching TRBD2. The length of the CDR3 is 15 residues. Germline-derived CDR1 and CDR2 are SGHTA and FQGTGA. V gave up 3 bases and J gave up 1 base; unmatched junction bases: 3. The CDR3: CASSFAGESYNEQFF. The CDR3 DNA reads TGTGCCAGCAGCTTCGCGGGAGAATCCTACAATGAGCAGTTCTTC.

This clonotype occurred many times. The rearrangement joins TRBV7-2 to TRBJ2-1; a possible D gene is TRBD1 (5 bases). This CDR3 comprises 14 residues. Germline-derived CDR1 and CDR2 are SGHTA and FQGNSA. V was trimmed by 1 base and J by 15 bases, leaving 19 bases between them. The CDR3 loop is CASSLGFLGPSGFF. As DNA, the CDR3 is TGTGCCAGCAGCTTAGGGTTTCTGGGGCCTTCGGGGTTCTTC.

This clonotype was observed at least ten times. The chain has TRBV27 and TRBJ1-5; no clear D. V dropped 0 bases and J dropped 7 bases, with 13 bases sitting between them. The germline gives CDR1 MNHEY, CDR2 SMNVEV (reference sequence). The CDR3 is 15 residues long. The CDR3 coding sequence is TGTGCCAGCAGTTTATCCCGTGGTTTTGGACAGCCCCAGCATTTT. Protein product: CASSLSRGFGQPQHF.

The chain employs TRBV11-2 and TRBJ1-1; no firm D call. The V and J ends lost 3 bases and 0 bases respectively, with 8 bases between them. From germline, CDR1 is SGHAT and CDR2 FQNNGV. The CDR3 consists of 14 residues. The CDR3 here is CASSFGELNTEAFF. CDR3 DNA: TGTGCCAGCAGCTTCGGAGAGCTGAACACTGAAGCTTTCTTT.

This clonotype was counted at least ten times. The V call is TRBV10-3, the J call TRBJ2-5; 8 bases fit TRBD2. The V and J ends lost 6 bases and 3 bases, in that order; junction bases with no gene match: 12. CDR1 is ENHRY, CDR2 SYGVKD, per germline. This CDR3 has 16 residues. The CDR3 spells CAIRSSLAGLEETQYF. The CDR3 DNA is TGTGCCATCAGGTCCTCATTAGCGGGACTTGAAGAGACCCAGTACTTC.

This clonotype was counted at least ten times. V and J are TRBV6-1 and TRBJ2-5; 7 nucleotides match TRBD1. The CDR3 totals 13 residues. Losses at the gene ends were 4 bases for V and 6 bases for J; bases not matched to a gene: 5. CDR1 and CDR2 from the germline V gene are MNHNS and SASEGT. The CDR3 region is CASSGGGAQTQYF. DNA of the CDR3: TGTGCCAGCAGTGGAGGGGGCGCACAGACCCAGTACTTC.

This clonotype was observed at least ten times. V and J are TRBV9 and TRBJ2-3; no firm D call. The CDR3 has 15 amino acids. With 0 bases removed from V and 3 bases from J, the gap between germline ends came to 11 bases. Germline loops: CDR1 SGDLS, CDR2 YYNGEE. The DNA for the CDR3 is TGTGCCAGCAGCGTAGCTACGGGTATAACAGATACGCAGTATTTT. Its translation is CASSVATGITDTQYF. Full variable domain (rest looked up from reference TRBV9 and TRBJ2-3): DSGVTQTPKHLITATGQRVTLRCSPRSGDLSVYWYQQSLDQGLQFLIQYYNGEERAKGNILERFSAQQFPDLHSELNLSSLELGDSALYFCASSVATGITDTQYFGPGTRLTVL.

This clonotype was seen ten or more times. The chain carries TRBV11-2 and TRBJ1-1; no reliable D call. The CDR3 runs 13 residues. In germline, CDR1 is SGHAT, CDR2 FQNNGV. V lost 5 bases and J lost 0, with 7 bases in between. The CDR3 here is CASSVQVNTEAFF. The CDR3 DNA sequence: TGTGCCAGCAGCGTGCAGGTGAACACTGAAGCTTTCTTT.

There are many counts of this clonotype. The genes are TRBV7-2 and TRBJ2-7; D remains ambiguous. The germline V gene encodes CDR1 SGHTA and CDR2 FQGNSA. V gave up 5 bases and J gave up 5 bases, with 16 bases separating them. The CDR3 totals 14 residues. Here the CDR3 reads CASSPKGPLDEQYF. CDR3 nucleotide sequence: TGTGCCAGCAGCCCCAAAGGGCCGTTGGACGAGCAGTACTTC. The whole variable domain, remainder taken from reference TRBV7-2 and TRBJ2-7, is GAGVSQSPSNKVTEKGKDVELRCDPISGHTALYWYRQSLGQGLEFLIYFQGNSAPDKSGLPSDRFSAERTGGSVSTLTIQRTQQEDSAVYLCASSPKGPLDEQYFGPGTRLTVT.

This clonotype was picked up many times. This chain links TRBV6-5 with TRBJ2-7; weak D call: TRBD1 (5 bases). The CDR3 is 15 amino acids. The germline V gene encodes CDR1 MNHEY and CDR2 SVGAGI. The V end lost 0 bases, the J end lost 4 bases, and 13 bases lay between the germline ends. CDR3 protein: CASSYSSGLDYEQYF. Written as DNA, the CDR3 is TGTGCCAGCAGTTACTCGTCAGGGCTAGATTACGAGCAGTACTTC.

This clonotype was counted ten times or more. Written as DNA, the CDR3 is TGTGCCAGCAGCCAAGAGAAAGAGACCCAGTACTTC. This codes for CASSQEKETQYF. V is TRBV3-1 and J is TRBJ2-5; D is undetermined. Germline V gene sequence: CDR1 LGHDT, CDR2 YNNKEL (reference sequence). V lost 0 bases, J lost 3 bases, and 2 bases lay in between. This CDR3 has 12 amino acids.

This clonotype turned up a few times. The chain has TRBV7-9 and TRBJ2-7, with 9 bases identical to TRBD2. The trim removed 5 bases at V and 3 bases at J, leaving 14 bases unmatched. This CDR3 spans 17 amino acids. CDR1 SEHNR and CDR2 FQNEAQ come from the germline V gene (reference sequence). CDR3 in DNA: TGTGCCAGCAGCCACCAACCTGGGGCTAGCGGGAACTACGAGCAGTACTTC. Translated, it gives CASSHQPGASGNYEQYF.

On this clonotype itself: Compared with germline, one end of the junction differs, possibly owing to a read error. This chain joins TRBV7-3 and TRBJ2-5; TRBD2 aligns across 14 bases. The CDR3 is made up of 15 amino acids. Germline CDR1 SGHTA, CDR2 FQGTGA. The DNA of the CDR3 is TGTGCCAGCAGAGGGACTAGCGGGAGATTGCAGACCCGGTACTTC. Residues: CASRGTSGRLQTRYF.

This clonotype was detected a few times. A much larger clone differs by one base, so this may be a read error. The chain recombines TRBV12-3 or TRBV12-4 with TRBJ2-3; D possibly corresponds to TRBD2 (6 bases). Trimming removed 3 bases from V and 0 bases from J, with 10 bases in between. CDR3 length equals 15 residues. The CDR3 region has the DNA TGTGCCAGCAGTTTCGGGGGTCGGAGCACAGATACGCAGTATTTT. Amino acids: CASSFGGRSTDTQYF.

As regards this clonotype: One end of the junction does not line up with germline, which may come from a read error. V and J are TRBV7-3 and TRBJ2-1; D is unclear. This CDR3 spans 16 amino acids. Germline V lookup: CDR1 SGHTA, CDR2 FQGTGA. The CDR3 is CASSPRRVPPNNERFF. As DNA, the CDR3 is TGTGCCAGCAGCCCCCGTAGGGTCCCGCCAAACAATGAGCGGTTCTTC.

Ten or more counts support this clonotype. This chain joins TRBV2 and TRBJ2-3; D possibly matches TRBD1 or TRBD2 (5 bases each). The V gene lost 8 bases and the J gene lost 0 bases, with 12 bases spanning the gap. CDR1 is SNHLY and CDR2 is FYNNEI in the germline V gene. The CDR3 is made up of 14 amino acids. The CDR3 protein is CASRDVHSTDTQYF. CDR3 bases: TGTGCCAGCCGGGACGTCCATAGCACAGATACGCAGTATTTT.

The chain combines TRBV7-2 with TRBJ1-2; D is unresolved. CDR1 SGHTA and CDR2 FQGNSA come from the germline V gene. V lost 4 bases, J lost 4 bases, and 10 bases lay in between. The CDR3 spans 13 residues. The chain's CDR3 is CASSSADGYGYTF. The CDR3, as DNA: TGTGCCAGCAGCTCCGCGGACGGCTATGGCTACACCTTC. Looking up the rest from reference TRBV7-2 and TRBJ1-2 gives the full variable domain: GAGVSQSPSNKVTEKGKDVELRCDPISGHTALYWYRQSLGQGLEFLIYFQGNSAPDKSGLPSDRFSAERTGGSVSTLTIQRTQQEDSAVYLCASSSADGYGYTFGSGTRLTVV.

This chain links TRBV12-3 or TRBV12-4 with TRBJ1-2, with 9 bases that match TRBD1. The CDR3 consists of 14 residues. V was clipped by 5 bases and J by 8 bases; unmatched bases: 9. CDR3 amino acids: CASSLTGTGIGYTF. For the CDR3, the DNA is TGTGCCAGCAGTCTCACCGGGACAGGGATCGGCTACACCTTC.

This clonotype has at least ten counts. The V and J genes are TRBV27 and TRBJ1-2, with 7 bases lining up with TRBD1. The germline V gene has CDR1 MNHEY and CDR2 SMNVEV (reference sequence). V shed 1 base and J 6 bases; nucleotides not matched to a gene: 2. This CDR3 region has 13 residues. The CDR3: CASSLFGTDGYTF. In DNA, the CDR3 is TGTGCCAGCAGTTTATTCGGGACAGATGGCTACACCTTC.

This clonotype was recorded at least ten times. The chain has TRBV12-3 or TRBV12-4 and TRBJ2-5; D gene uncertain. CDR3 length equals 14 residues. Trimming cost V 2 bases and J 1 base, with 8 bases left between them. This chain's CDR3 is CASSLHRFQETQYF. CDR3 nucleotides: TGTGCCAGCAGTTTACATCGATTCCAAGAGACCCAGTACTTC.

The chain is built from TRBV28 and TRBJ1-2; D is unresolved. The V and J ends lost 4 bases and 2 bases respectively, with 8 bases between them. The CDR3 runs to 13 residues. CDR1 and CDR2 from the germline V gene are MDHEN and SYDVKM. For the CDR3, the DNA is TGTGCCAGCAGTTCAGAGGAGAACTATGGCTACACCTTC. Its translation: CASSSEENYGYTF.

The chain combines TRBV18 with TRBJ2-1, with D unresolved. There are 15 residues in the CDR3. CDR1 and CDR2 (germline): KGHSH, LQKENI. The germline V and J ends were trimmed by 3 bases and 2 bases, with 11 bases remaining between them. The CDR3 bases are TGTGCCAGCTCACCGAAATCCAGAACCTACAATGAGCAGTTCTTC. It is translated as CASSPKSRTYNEQFF.

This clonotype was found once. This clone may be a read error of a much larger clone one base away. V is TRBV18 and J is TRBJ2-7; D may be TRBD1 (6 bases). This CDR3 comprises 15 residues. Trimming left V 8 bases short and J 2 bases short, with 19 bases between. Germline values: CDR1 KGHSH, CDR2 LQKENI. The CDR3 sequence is CASPLGAGETYEQYF. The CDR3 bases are TGTGCCAGCCCCCTGGGGGCAGGGGAAACCTACGAGCAGTACTTC.

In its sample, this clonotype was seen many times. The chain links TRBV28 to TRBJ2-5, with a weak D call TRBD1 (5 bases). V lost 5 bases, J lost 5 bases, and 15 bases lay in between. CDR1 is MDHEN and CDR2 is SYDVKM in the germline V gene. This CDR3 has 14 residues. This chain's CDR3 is CASSLPRRVETQYF. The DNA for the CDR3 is TGTGCCAGCAGTCTCCCCCGCAGGGTGGAGACCCAGTACTTC.